This T cell receptor (beta chain) was identified in a study of blood T cell repertoires in COVID-19. The overall study: From T cells, B-cell-depleted T cells, or PBMCs came the material, which was cDNA or gDNA.

The CDR3 runs to 13 residues. V was clipped by 5 bases and J by 3 bases, with 11 bases between them. Germline values: CDR1 MNHEY, CDR2 SMNVEV (reference sequence). The assay was immunoSEQ multiplex PCR, and TCRdb's table has in-frame clones only and misses some. The sample records 210,000 or so clones, 84% being singletons. The rearrangement uses TRBV27 and TRBJ2-7; D perhaps matches TRBD1 (6 bases). The origin of this receptor is a woman between 65 and 79 years old with active or convalescent COVID-19. Sequencing was performed on peripheral blood. The CDR3 here is CASSLGTYYEQYF. The CDR3 nucleotides read TGTGCCAGCAGTCTGGGGACATACTACGAGCAGTACTTC.